This T cell receptor (beta chain) was retrieved from a study of Graves' ophthalmopathy and Graves' hyperthyroidism. Amplified material comprised TCR beta CDR3 regions derived from RNA transcripts. HTBI-primed RT-PCR formed the first round, and a multiplex PCR formed the second. TCRdb re-derived calls from the multiplex PCR reads in MiXCR, one entry per CDR3 protein. The sample has 350,000 to 450,000 distinct CDR3 sequences; approximately 16% are singletons. This clonotype has a count of ten or more. V was trimmed by 2 bases and J by 6 bases, leaving 16 bases between them. This CDR3 spans 15 amino acids.

The sequencing input was peripheral blood. The origin of this receptor is a young woman with Graves' ophthalmopathy. The J gene is TRBJ1-1, the V gene TRBV12-3 or TRBV12-4; maybe TRBD1 (6 bases). CDR3 DNA: TGTGCCAGCAGTTTACGCGGGGACGGGGGCCCTGAAGCTTTCTTT. Its translation is CASSLRGDGGPEAFF.